These 13 T cell receptor beta chains came from one sample sequenced in a study of T cell responses to AZD1222 COVID-19 vaccine. The repertoire was sequenced with immunoSEQ multiplex PCR; TCRdb's copy has only in-frame clones and lacks some. The sample consists of 150,000 to 200,000 clones, 91% of them appearing once. The starting material was peripheral blood, obtained on day 0 of AZD1222 vaccination. The receptor set was obtained from an adult in good health.

The rearrangement joins TRBV3-1 (or the pseudogene TRBV3-2) to TRBJ1-2; 8 nucleotides align to TRBD1. The V and J ends lost 5 bases and 9 bases, in that order; junction bases with no gene match: 11. This CDR3 has 14 residues. Germline V gives CDR1 LGHDT, CDR2 YNNKEL (reference sequence). CDR3 sequence reads: CASSWDRPWRSYTF. CDR3 in DNA: TGTGCCAGCAGCTGGGACAGGCCGTGGAGGAGCTACACCTTC.

The chain couples TRBV5-1 to TRBJ1-2; 7 bases match TRBD1. The CDR3 totals 13 residues. Germline V gene lookup returns CDR1 SGHRS and CDR2 YFSETQ. Trimming cost V 3 bases and J 8 bases; bases outside gene matches: 7. The CDR3 spells CASSSTGTEGYTF. The CDR3 DNA follows: TGCGCCAGCAGCTCGACAGGGACGGAGGGCTACACCTTC.

The rearrangement joins TRBV6-5 to TRBJ2-3; D possibly uses TRBD1 or TRBD2 (5 bases each). V lost 6 bases and J lost 5, with 15 bases in between. CDR1 and CDR2 from the germline V gene are MNHEY and SVGAGI. This CDR3 is built from 14 residues. This chain's CDR3 is CASRHQGVIDTQYF. In nucleotides, the CDR3 is TGTGCCAGCAGGCACCAGGGAGTAATAGATACGCAGTATTTT.

The gene calls are TRBV6-1 and TRBJ2-2, with 13 positions matching TRBD2. From germline, CDR1 is MNHNS and CDR2 SASEGT. After removal of 4 bases from V and 4 bases from J, the junction contained 3 bases not matched to a gene. CDR3 size: 16 residues. The CDR3 nucleotides read TGTGCCAGCAGTGCCCGACTAGCGGGGGGCACCGGGGAGCTGTTTTTT. Its protein is CASSARLAGGTGELFF.

This clone is labeled as medium-sized. The chain combines TRBV24-1 with TRBJ2-2; 7 nucleotides match TRBD1. This CDR3 spans 15 amino acids. Germline V lookup: CDR1 KGHDR, CDR2 SFDVKD. Trimming cost V 0 bases and J 3 bases; bases outside gene matches: 0. The chain's CDR3 is CATSDLDRDTGELFF. The CDR3 DNA sequence: TGTGCCACCAGTGATTTGGACAGGGACACCGGGGAGCTGTTTTTT.

This clone was detected only once. V is TRBV28 and J is TRBJ2-1; 7 nucleotides align to TRBD1. Trimming removed 5 bases from V and 7 bases from J; junction bases left unmatched: 8. CDR1 MDHEN and CDR2 SYDVKM come from the germline V gene. The CDR3 sequence is 14 residues long. CDR3 in DNA: TGTGCCAGCAGTGAACAGGGGAATATGAATGAGCAGTTCTTC. Translated: CASSEQGNMNEQFF.

The genes are TRBV29-1 and TRBJ1-1; 7 bases are a match to TRBD1. Unmatched junction bases numbered 6, after V lost 6 bases and J lost 11 bases. The germline V gene has CDR1 SQVTM and CDR2 ANQGSEA. This CDR3 has 10 amino acids. The CDR3 DNA reads as TGCAGCGTGAGACAGGGAAGGGCTTTCTTT. Translation: CSVRQGRAFF.

This sequence joins TRBV6-5 and TRBJ1-3; tentatively, D is TRBD1 (6 bases). The CDR3 totals 13 residues. Germline assignment: CDR1 MNHEY and CDR2 SVGAGI. V lost 7 bases and J lost 3, with 10 bases in between. This CDR3 is CASTQGGGNTIYF. The CDR3 DNA reads as TGTGCCAGCACCCAAGGGGGTGGAAACACCATATATTTT.

The chain is built from TRBV14 and TRBJ2-1; D tentatively reads TRBD1 or TRBD2 (5 bases each). Germline CDR1 is SGHDN and CDR2 is FVKESK. Trimming took off 4 bases at V and 5 bases at J, with 15 bases between the two ends. The CDR3 runs 15 residues. CDR3 loop: CASSLKLGEHNEQFF. In DNA form, the CDR3 reads TGTGCCAGCAGCCTAAAACTAGGGGAGCACAATGAGCAGTTCTTC.

The rearrangement links TRBV28 to TRBJ2-7; no firm D call. Deletions cut 6 bases from V and 6 bases from J, with 9 bases between. This CDR3 has 11 amino acids. CDR1 MDHEN and CDR2 SYDVKM come from the germline V gene. The CDR3 sequence is CASRLRFEQYF. CDR3 coding DNA: TGTGCCAGCAGGCTTCGCTTCGAGCAGTACTTC. Full variable domain (rest looked up from reference TRBV28 and TRBJ2-7): DVKVTQSSRYLVKRTGEKVFLECVQDMDHENMFWYRQDPGLGLRLIYFSYDVKMKEKGDIPEGYSVSREKKERFSLILESASTNQTSMYLCASRLRFEQYFGPGTRLTVT.

The chain couples TRBV11-2 to TRBJ1-1; D unclear. V was shortened by 8 bases and J by 3 bases, with 7 bases between the two germline ends. The CDR3 length is 11 residues. The germline gives CDR1 SGHAT, CDR2 FQNNGV. This CDR3 is CASARDTEAFF. The CDR3 region has the DNA TGTGCCAGCGCCCGGGACACTGAAGCTTTCTTT.

V is TRBV28 and J is TRBJ2-7; 9 bases fit TRBD1. The CDR3 has 14 residues. Germline trimming cut 4 bases from V and 0 bases from J; bases unmatched to any gene: 1. Germline-derived CDR1 and CDR2 are MDHEN and SYDVKM. This CDR3 is CASSWTGVSYEQYF. Written as DNA, the CDR3 is TGTGCCAGCAGTTGGACAGGGGTCTCCTACGAGCAGTACTTC.

Here the CDR3 reads CASKRDAVNTGELFF. DNA of the CDR3: TGTGCCAGCAAACGCGACGCAGTAAACACCGGGGAGCTGTTTTTT. V is TRBV6-6 and J is TRBJ2-2, with D unclear. Between the trimmed V and J ends, which lost 7 bases and 2 bases, there was a span of 14 bases. The CDR3 is 15 residues long. Germline loops: CDR1 MNHNY, CDR2 SVGAGI (reference sequence).